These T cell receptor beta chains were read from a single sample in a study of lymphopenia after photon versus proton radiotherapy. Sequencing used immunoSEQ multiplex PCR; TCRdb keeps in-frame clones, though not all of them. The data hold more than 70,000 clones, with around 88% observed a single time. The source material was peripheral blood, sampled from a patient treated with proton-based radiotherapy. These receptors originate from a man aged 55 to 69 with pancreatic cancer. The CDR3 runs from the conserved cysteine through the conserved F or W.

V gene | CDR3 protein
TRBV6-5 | CASSLGLTGATEAFF
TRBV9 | CASSVGSGTDTQYF
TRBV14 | CASSQDFAGTRTTDTQYF
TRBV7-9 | CASSQSGGLASEQYF
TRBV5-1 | CASSRDINTEAFF
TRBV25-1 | CASSESGGSGTEAFF
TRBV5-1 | CASSNGSYSGANVLTF
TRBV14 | CASSQVKGADQETQYF
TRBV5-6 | CASSLFRGQGEAFF
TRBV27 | CASSSIGQSPYSNQPQHF
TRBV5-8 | CASSEPGQGNDEQYF
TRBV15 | CATSRNPSISTDTQYF
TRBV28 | CASRRPNLYGYTF
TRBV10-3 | CAISDSPGGFLGNEQFF
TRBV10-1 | CASSPSGRVYEQYF
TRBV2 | CASRGLSGSLGTQYF
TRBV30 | CAWMRGSSYNEQFF
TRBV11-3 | CASSSGPSGIGNTIYF
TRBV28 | CASSLLLTGTEKLFF
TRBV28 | CASSSRAGGYYEQYF
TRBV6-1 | CASSSTTRGEAEAFF
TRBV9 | CASSERLAGYNEQFF
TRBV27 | CASSLQTGVLSSGSHITYEQYF
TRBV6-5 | CASSYSRTGAYEQYF
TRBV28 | CASSLSGRSYEQYF
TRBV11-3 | CASSRTSSYEQYF
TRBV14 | CASSLTRGTDTQYF
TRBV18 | CASSLNDRTYEQYF
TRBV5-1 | CASSGGLAGGQETQYF
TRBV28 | CASSLTFSNQPQHF
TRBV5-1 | CASSPRGGGSGRPPYEQYF
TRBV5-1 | CASSPNQGSYGYTF
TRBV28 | CASSAERVPFNEQFF
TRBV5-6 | CASSFSAETYNEQFF
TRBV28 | CASSERGSSYNEQFF
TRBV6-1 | CASSVGVDSGNTIYF
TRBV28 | CASLSGANYGYTF
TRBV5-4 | CASSRGDRGVGYTF
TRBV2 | CASTRAGVNTDTQYF
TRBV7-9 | CASSLWTSVGANVLTF
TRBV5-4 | CASSLPSGTGNEQFF
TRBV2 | CASSRQITGELFF
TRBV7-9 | CASSLGEGAGEGYEQYF
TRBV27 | CASSLRHTNTEAFF
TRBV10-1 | CASTGGSGANVLTF
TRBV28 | CASRDSSGTEAFF
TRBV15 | CATSRDRVGRTDTQYF